This is a list of T cell receptor beta chains from one sample in a study of blood T cell repertoires in COVID-19. Profiling relied on immunoSEQ multiplex PCR, and the TCRdb table lists in-frame clones only, not all of them. The table includes 45,000 to 55,000 clones, over 70% detected once. The specimen was peripheral blood. These receptor sequences come from a human donor in a cohort sampled during active COVID-19. Both conserved end residues are part of each CDR3. Each record gives: clone size, J gene, V gene, D gene, CDR3 protein, CDR3 DNA. The D gene is left open where the match is weak. Only part of the rows carry a size: once, few, many, or a class if the clone is expanded.

NA	TRBJ2-1	TRBV7-9	TRBD2	CASSPSGLLINEQFF	TGTGCCAGCAGCCCTTCGGGACTATTAATCAATGAGCAGTTCTTC
NA	TRBJ1-4	TRBV7-6	TRBD1	CASSLGPGQENEKLFF	TGTGCCAGCAGCTTAGGACCGGGACAGGAGAATGAAAAACTGTTTTTT
NA	TRBJ2-7	TRBV7-2	TRBD1	CASSFGQGNHEQYF	TGTGCCAGCAGCTTCGGACAGGGGAACCACGAGCAGTACTTC
NA	TRBJ2-7	TRBV19	NA	CASRGGYEQYF	TGTGCCAGTAGAGGGGGCTACGAGCAGTACTTC
once	TRBJ2-1	TRBV9	TRBD2	CASTTGLAGAKRHNEQFF	TGTGCCAGCACCACAGGGCTAGCGGGGGCGAAGAGACACAATGAGCAGTTCTTC
NA	TRBJ2-7	TRBV18	TRBD1	CASSPAAGQGAREQYF	TGTGCCAGCTCACCGGCTGCGGGACAGGGGGCTCGTGAGCAGTACTTC
medium-sized	TRBJ1-2	TRBV9	TRBD1	CASSDGQGAVGYTF	TGTGCCAGCAGCGATGGACAGGGGGCGGTAGGCTACACCTTC
NA	TRBJ2-2	TRBV5-5	NA	CASSVVGQGNTGELFF	TGTGCCAGCAGCGTCGTCGGCCAGGGGAACACCGGGGAGCTGTTTTTT
NA	TRBJ1-2	TRBV25-1	NA	CASSGGSFYGYTF	TGTGCCAGCAGTGGAGGGAGTTTCTATGGCTACACCTTC
once	TRBJ1-5	TRBV18	NA	CASSGQQDQPQHF	TGTGCCAGCTCAGGACAACAGGATCAGCCCCAGCATTTT
NA	TRBJ2-1	TRBV11-1	TRBD2	CASSFGSKLAGDEQFF	TGTGCCAGCAGCTTTGGGTCCAAACTAGCGGGAGATGAGCAGTTCTTC
NA	TRBJ2-3	TRBV3-1/TRBV3-2	TRBD1	CASSRGQGPLSDTQYF	TGTGCCAGCAGCCGGGGACAGGGTCCACTTTCAGATACGCAGTATTTT
NA	TRBJ1-3	TRBV7-2	NA	CASSRDSSAGNTIYF	TGTGCCAGCAGCCGGGACTCCTCGGCGGGAAACACCATATATTTT
NA	TRBJ2-6	TRBV5-4	NA	CASSLFLDMLPRGANVLTF	TGTGCCAGCAGCTTGTTTCTGGACATGCTTCCAAGAGGGGCCAACGTCCTGACTTTC
NA	TRBJ2-5	TRBV14	NA	CASSLGGGHQETQYF	TGTGCCAGCAGCCTGGGGGGGGGCCACCAAGAGACCCAGTACTTC
NA	TRBJ1-4	TRBV12-3/TRBV12-4	NA	CASSFANEKLFF	TGTGCCAGCTCCTTCGCTAATGAAAAACTGTTTTTT
NA	TRBJ2-7	TRBV15	NA	CATSRDLWAGYEQYF	TGTGCCACCAGCAGAGATCTGTGGGCTGGCTACGAGCAGTACTTC
NA	TRBJ2-7	TRBV6-5	TRBD1	CASSSRTGNPYEQYF	TGTGCCAGCAGTTCTCGGACAGGGAATCCCTACGAGCAGTACTTC
NA	TRBJ1-2	TRBV7-9	NA	CASRATGQNYGYTF	TGTGCCAGCAGAGCAACCGGACAGAACTATGGCTACACCTTC
NA	TRBJ2-5	TRBV9	NA	CASSSSAVAAQYF	TGTGCCAGCAGCTCCTCCGCCGTCGCGGCCCAGTACTTC